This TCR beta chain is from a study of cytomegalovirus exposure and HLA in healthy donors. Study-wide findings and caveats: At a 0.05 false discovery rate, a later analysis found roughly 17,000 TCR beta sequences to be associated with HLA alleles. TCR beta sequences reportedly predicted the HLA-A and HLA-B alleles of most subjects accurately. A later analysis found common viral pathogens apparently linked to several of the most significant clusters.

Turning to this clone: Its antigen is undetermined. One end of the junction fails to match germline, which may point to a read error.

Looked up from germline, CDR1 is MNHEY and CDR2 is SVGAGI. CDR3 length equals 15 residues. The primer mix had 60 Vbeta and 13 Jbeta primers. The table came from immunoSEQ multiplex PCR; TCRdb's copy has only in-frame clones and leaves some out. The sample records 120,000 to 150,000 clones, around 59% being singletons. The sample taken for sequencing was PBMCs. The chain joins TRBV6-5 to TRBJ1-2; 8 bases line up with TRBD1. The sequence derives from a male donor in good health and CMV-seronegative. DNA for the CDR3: TGTGCCAGCTGCAGGACAGGGTCTGTAAATGATGGCTACCCCTTC. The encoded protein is CASCRTGSVNDGYPF.